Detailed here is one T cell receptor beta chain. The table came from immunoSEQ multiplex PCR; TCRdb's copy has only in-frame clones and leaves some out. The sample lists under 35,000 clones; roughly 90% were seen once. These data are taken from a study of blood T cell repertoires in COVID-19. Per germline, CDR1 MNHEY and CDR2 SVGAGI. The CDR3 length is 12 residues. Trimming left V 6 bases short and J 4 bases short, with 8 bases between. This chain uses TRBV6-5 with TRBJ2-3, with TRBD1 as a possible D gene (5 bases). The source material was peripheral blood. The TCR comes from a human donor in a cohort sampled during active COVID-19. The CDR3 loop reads CASSLGPDTQYF. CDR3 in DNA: TGTGCCAGCAGCTTGGGGCCAGATACGCAGTATTTT.